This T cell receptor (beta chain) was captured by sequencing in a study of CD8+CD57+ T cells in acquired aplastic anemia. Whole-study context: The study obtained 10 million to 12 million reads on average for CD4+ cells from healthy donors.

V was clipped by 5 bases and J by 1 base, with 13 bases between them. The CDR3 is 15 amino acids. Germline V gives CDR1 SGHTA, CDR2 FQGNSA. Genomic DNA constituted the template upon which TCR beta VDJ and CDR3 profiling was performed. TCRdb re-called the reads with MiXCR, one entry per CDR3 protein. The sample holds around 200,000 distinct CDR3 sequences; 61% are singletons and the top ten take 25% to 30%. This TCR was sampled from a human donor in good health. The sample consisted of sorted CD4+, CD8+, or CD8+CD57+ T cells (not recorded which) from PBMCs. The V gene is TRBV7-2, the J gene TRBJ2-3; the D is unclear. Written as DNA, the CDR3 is TGTGCCAGCAGCACAGCCTATGGCGGCACAGATACGCAGTATTTT. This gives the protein CASSTAYGGTDTQYF.